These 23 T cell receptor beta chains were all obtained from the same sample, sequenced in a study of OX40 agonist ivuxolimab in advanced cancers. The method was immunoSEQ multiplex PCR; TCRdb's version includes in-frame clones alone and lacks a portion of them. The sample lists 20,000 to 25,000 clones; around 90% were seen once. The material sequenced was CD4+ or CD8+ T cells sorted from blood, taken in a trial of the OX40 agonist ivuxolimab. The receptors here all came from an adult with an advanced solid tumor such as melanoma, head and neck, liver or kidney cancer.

The CDR3 sequence is CASSLGATAYNEQFF. The DNA of the CDR3 is TGTGCCAGCAGCTTAGGCGCTACTGCCTACAATGAGCAGTTCTTC. The genes are TRBV7-2 and TRBJ2-1; the D is unclear. V dropped 1 base and J dropped 2 bases, with 9 bases sitting between them. CDR3 size: 15 residues. CDR1 and CDR2 from the germline V gene are SGHTA and FQGNSA.

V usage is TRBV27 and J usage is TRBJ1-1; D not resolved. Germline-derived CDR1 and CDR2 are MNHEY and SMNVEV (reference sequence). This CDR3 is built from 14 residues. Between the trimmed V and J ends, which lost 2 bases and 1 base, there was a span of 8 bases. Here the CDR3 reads CASSLLGPNTEAFF. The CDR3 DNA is TGTGCCAGCAGTTTACTAGGTCCGAACACTGAAGCTTTCTTT.

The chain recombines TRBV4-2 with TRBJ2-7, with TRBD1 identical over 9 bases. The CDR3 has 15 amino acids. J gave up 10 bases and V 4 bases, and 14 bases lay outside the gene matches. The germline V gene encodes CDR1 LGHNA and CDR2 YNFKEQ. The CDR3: CASSPTRTGVEVQYF. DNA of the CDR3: TGTGCCAGCAGCCCGACCAGGACAGGGGTAGAGGTTCAGTACTTC.

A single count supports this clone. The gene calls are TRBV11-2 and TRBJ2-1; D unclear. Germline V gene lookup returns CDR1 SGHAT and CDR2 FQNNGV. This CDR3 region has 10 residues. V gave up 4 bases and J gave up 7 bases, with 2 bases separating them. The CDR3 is CASSSNEQFF. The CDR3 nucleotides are TGTGCCAGCAGCTCGAATGAGCAGTTCTTC.

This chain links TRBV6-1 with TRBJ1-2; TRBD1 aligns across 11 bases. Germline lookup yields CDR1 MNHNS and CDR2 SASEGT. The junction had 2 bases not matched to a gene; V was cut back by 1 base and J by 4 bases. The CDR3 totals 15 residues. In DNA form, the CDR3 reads TGTGCCAGCAGTGAAGAAGGGACAGGGGGCTATGGCTACACCTTC. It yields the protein CASSEEGTGGYGYTF.

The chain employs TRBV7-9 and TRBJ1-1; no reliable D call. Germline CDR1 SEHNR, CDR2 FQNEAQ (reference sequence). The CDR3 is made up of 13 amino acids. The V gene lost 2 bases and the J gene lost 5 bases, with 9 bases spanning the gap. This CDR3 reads CASSLLRGTEAFF. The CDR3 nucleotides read TGTGCCAGCAGCTTATTGCGGGGAACTGAAGCTTTCTTT.

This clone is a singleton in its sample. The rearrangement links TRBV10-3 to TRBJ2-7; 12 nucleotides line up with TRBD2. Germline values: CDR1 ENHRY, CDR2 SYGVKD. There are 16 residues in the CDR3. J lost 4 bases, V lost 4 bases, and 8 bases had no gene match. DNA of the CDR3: TGTGCCATCAGTGGCTCTAGCGGGGGGGCGTTATACGAGCAGTACTTC. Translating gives CAISGSSGGALYEQYF.

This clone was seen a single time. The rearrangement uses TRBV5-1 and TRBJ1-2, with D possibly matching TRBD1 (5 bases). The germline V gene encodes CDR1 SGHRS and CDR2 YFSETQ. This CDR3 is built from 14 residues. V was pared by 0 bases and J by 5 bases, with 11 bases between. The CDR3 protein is CASSLVGRRYGYTF. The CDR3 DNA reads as TGCGCCAGCAGCTTGGTGGGGCGTCGGTATGGCTACACCTTC.

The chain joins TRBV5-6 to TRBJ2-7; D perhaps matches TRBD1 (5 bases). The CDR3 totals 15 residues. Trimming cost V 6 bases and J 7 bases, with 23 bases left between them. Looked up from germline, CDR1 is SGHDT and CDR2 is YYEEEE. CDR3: CASTLLAGLRWEQYF. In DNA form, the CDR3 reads TGTGCCAGCACCCTCCTGGCAGGGCTGAGGTGGGAGCAGTACTTC.

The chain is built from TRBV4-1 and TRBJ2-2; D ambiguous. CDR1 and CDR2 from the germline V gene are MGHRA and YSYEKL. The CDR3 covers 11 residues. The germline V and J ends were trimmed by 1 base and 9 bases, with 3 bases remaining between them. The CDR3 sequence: CASSQGRELFF. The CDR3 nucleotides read TGCGCCAGCAGCCAAGGCAGGGAGCTGTTTTTT.

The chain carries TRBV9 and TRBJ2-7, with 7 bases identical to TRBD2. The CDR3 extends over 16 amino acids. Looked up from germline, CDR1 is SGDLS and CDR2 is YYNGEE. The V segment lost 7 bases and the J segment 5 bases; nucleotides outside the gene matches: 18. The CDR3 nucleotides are TGTGCCAGCGCAGCAGCTACCGCGGGAGCACTCCACGAGCAGTACTTC. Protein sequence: CASAAATAGALHEQYF.

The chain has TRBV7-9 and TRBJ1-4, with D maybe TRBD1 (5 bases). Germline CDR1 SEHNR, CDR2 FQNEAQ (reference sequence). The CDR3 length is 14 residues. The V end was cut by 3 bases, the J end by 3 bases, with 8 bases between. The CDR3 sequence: CASSFRGANEKLFF. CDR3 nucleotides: TGTGCCAGCAGCTTCAGAGGGGCTAATGAAAAACTGTTTTTT.

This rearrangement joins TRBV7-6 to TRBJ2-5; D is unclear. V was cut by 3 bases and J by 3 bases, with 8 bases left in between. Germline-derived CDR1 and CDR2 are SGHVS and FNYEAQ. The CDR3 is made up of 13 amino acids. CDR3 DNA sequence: TGTGCCAGCAGCTTTGTGACCAAAGAGACCCAGTACTTC. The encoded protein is CASSFVTKETQYF.

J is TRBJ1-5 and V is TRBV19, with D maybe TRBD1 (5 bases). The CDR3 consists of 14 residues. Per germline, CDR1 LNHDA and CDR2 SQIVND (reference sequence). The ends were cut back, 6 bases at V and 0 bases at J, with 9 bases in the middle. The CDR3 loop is CASRPDISNQPQHF. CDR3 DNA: TGTGCCAGTAGACCGGACATTAGCAATCAGCCCCAGCATTTT.

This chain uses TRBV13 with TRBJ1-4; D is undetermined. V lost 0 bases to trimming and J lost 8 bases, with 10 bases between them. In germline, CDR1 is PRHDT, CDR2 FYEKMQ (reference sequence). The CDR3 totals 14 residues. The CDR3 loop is CASSLGSFGEKLFF. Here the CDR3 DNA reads TGTGCCAGCAGCTTAGGAAGCTTTGGGGAAAAACTGTTTTTT. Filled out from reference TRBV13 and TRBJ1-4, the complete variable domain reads AAGVIQSPRHLIKEKRETATLKCYPIPRHDTVYWYQQGPGQDPQFLISFYEKMQSDKGSIPDRFSAQQFSDYHSELNMSSLELGDSALYFCASSLGSFGEKLFFGSGTQLSVL.

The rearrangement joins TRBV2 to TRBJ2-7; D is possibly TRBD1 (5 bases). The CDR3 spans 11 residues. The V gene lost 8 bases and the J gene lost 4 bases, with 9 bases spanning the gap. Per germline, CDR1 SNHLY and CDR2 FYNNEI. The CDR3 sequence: CASDSKYEQYF. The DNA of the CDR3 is TGTGCCAGCGACAGCAAATACGAGCAGTACTTC.

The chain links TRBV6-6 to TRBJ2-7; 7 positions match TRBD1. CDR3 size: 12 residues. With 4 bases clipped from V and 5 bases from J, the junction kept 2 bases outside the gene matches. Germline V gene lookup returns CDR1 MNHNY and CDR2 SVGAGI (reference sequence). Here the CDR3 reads CASSSDRDEQYF. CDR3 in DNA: TGTGCCAGCAGTTCCGACAGGGACGAGCAGTACTTC.

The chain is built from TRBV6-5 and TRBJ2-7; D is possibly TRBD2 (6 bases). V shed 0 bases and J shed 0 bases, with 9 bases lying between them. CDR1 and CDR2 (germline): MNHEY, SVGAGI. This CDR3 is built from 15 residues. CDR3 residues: CASSYSSGSSYEQYF. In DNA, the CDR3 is TGTGCCAGCAGTTACTCATCCGGGAGCTCCTACGAGCAGTACTTC.

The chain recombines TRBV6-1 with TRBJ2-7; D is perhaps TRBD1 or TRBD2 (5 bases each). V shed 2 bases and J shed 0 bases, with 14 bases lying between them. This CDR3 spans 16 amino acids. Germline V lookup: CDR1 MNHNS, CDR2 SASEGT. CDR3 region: CASSETSGTVSYEQYF. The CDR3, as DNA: TGTGCCAGCAGTGAAACCTCCGGGACGGTCTCCTACGAGCAGTACTTC.

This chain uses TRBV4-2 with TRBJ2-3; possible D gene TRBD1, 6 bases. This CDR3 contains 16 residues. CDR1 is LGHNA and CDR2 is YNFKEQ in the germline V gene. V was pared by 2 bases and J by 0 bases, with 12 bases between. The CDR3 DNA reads TGTGCCAGCAGCCAAATCCGGGACACAAGCACAGATACGCAGTATTTT. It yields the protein CASSQIRDTSTDTQYF.

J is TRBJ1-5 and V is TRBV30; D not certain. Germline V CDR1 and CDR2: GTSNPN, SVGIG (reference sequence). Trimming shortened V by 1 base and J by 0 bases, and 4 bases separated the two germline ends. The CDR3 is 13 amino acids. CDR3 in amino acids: CAWSEGSNQPQHF. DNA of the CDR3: TGTGCCTGGAGTGAGGGTAGCAATCAGCCCCAGCATTTT.

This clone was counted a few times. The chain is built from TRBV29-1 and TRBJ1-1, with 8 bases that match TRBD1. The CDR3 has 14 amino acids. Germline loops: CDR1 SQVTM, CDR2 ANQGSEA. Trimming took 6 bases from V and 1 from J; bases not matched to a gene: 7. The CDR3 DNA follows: TGCAGCGTGTCCGGGACAGGCAGGAACACTGAAGCTTTCTTT. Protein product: CSVSGTGRNTEAFF.

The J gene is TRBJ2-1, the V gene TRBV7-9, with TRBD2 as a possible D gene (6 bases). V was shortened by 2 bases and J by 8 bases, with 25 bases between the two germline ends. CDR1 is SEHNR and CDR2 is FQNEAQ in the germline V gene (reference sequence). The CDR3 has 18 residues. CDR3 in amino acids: CASSLPTSSRALSYEQFF. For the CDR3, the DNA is TGTGCCAGCAGCTTACCGACTAGTTCCAGGGCCCTATCATATGAGCAGTTCTTC.